This T cell receptor beta chain stems from a study of blood T cells in healthy people across ages. A J-beta primer mix and a sample-barcoded 5' primer were used in a second PCR of about 7 to 12 cycles. TCRdb re-called the 5' RACE reads with MiXCR, one entry per CDR3 protein. This sample has hundreds of thousands of distinct CDR3 sequences; 20% to 30% occur once, and the top ten carry under 9.5%. This clonotype was seen more than once but under ten times. Antigen: not known. Study outcomes and limitations: Roughly linear declines in TCR beta diversity per million T cells occurred with age.

These records were also assigned to another study, of T cells of mothers and their children. That source reports: The donor cohort consisted of three healthy Caucasian mothers and their six children. No persistent microchimeric T cell clones were detected at around 90 clones per million clonotypes sensitivity.

The origin of this receptor is a boy aged 10-17 years in good health. Specimen: blood.

The CDR3 loop is CASSEGEAGNTIYF. In DNA, the CDR3 is TGCGCCAGCAGTGAGGGGGAGGCTGGAAACACCATATATTTT. The chain recombines TRBV10-2 with TRBJ1-3; D is undetermined. Germline CDR1 WSHSY, CDR2 SAAADI. The CDR3 is 14 amino acids. The V end was cut by 2 bases, the J end by 2 bases, with 7 bases between.